This T cell receptor (beta chain) was observed in a study of cytomegalovirus exposure and HLA in healthy donors. The wider study: Some 85 million unique TCRs from HLA-typed donors were held in an early data release. Study-wide findings and caveats: When a later analysis was performed, an Asian-associated ancestry cluster reportedly had fewer N-insertions than the approximately 680-donor mean.

It was with 60 Vbeta and 13 Jbeta primers that the PCR ran. The method was immunoSEQ multiplex PCR; TCRdb's version includes in-frame clones alone and lacks a portion of them. The sample has more than 95,000 clones; about 80% are singletons. This clone occurred once. Its antigen remains unidentified. Losses at the gene ends were 4 bases for V and 10 bases for J; bases not matched to a gene: 5. This CDR3 is built from 14 residues. Germline lookup yields CDR1 MNHEY and CDR2 SVGAGI. The chain employs TRBV6-5 and TRBJ1-6, with 9 bases that match TRBD1. Input material: PBMCs. This TCR was sampled from a man in his late teens or twenties in good health and CMV-seronegative. The DNA for the CDR3 is TGTGCCAGCAGTTCGGACAGGGGCTGGTCACCCCTCCACTTT. Its translation is CASSSDRGWSPLHF.